These 5 T cell receptor beta chains share one sample of origin, sequenced in a study of cytomegalovirus exposure and HLA in healthy donors. The repertoire was sequenced with immunoSEQ multiplex PCR; TCRdb's copy has only in-frame clones and lacks some. The sample consists of 150,000 to 200,000 clones, 86% of them appearing once. Material: PBMCs. These receptors all stem from a man younger than 35 in good health and CMV-seropositive.

Comment on this clone: Its ends do not fully match the called genes, so a read error is possible. The V and J genes are TRBV15 and TRBJ1-4; no clear D. Germline values: CDR1 LNHNV, CDR2 YYDKDF (reference sequence). CDR3 length: 10 amino acids. In DNA form, the CDR3 reads TGTGCCGCTCCACCCCGAGGCTCACGTTTT. This gives the protein CAAPPRGSRF.

The chain has TRBV15 and TRBJ2-5, with D perhaps TRBD2 (5 bases). Germline CDR1 reads LNHNV; CDR2 reads YYDKDF (reference sequence). Trimming left V 0 bases short and J 0 bases short, with 8 bases between. The CDR3 is 15 residues long. CDR3 coding DNA: TGTGCCACCAGCAGAGATGGGGAGTACCAAGAGACCCAGTACTTC. Protein product: CATSRDGEYQETQYF.

The chain joins TRBV2 to TRBJ2-7; D might be TRBD2 (5 bases). The germline V and J ends were trimmed by 9 bases and 3 bases, with 15 bases remaining between them. Germline lookup yields CDR1 SNHLY and CDR2 FYNNEI. The length of the CDR3 is 13 residues. In DNA, the CDR3 is TGTGCCAGTCAATTGAGAGGGAACTACGAGCAGTACTTC. It is translated as CASQLRGNYEQYF.

As to this clone: At one of its ends the junction is not consistent with the germline gene, which may arise from a read error. The V call is TRBV7-2, the J call TRBJ2-7, with D uncertain. The CDR3 extends over 11 amino acids. Germline loops: CDR1 SGHTA, CDR2 FQGNSA. The CDR3 is CASSLYYGQYF. The CDR3 DNA follows: TGTGCCAGCAGCCTATACTACGGGCAGTACTTC.

The chain joins TRBV4-3 to TRBJ2-5, with TRBD2 matching 13 bases. Germline CDR1 is LGHNA and CDR2 is YSLEER. The CDR3 has 18 residues. Unmatched junction bases numbered 12, after V lost 3 bases and J lost 5 bases. Written as DNA, the CDR3 is TGCGCCAGCAGCCATCGACTAGCGGGGGGAGCTACCCTGGAGACCCAGTACTTC. Residues: CASSHRLAGGATLETQYF.